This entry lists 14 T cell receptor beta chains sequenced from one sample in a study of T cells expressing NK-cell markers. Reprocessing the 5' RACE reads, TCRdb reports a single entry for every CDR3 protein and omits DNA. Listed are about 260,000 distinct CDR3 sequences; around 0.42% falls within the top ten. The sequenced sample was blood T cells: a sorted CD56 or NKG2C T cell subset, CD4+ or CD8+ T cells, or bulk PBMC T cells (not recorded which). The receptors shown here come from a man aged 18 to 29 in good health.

The CDR3 loop reads CASFLATSYNEQFF. The chain has TRBV6-1 and TRBJ2-1. Germline V gene data show CDR1 as MNHNS and CDR2 as SASEGT. The CDR3 has 14 amino acids.

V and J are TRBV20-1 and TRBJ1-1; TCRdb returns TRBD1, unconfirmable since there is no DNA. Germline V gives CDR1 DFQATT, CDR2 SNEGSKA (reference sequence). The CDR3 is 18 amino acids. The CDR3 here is CSARAPHRDLSGYTEAFF.

The CDR3 is CASSQDPTGAYGYTF. This chain links TRBV4-1 with TRBJ1-2; TCRdb indicates TRBD1, and absent DNA this call remains unverified. CDR3 length: 15 residues. From germline, CDR1 is MGHRA and CDR2 YSYEKL.

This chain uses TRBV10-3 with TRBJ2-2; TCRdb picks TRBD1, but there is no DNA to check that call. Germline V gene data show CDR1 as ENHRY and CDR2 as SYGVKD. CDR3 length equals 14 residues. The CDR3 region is CAIAGTGGDGELFF.

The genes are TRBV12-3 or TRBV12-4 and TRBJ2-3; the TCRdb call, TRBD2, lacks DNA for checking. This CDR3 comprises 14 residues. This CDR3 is CASSLWGSRDTQYF.

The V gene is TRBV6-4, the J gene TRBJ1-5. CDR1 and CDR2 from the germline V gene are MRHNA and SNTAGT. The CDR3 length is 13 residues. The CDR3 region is CASSESDGQPQHF.

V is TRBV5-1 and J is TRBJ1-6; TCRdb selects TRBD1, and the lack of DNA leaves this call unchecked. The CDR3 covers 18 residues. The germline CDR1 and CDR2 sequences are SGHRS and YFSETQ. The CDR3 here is CASSLGMTGAKPDSPLHF.

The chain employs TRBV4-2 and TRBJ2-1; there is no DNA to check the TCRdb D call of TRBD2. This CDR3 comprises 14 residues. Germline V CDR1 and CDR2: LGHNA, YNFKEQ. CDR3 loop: CASSQDNQAGVLFF.

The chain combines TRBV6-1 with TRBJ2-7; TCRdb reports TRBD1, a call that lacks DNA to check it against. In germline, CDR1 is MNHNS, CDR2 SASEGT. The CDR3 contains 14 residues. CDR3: CASSVAGAAYEQYF.

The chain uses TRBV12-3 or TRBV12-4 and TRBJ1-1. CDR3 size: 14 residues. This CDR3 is CASSHTAENTEAFF.

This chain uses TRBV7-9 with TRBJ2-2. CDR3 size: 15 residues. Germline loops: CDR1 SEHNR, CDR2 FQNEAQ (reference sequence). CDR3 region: CASSFFLLNTGELFF.

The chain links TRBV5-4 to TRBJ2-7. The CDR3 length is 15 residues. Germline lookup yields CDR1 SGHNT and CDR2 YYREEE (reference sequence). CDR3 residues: CASSPHQDPSYEQYF. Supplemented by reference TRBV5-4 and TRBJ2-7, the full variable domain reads ETGVTQSPTHLIKTRGQQVTLRCSSQSGHNTVSWYQQALGQGPQFIFQYYREEENGRGNFPPRFSGLQFPNYSSELNVNALELDDSALYLCASSPHQDPSYEQYFGPGTRLTVT.

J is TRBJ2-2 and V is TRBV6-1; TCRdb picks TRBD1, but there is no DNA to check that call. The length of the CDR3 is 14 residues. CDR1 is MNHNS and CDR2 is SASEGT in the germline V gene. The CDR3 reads CASRRGTDTGELFF.

The CDR3 loop is CASSLATSGRSQQFF. This chain uses TRBV11-3 with TRBJ2-1; no DNA is available, so the TRBD2 call from TCRdb remains unchecked. Germline loops: CDR1 SGHNT, CDR2 YENEEA. This CDR3 has 15 residues.